The rows below give T cell receptor beta chains drawn from one sample of a study of shared clonotypes between healthy human individuals. Measured with immunoSEQ multiplex PCR; TCRdb has only the in-frame clones, and not every one. Of about 2,100,000 clones in the sample, around 93% were seen once. Material: naive CD8+ T cells from PBMCs. The receptors derive from a young man in good health. Some clones in this sample may be carry-over from other donors' samples. Each CDR3 is given with its conserved first and last residue. D genes are given only for firm matches. Clone size is not always given. Where it is, it says once, few, many or a class for expanded clones.

CDR3 protein	CDR3 DNA	clone size	J gene	D gene	V gene
CASVGGMGYNEQFF	TGTGCCAGCGTCGGGGGCATGGGGTACAATGAGCAGTTCTTC	-	TRBJ2-1	-	TRBV2
CASSLMGRITPTYEQYF	TGTGCCAGCAGCTTGATGGGCAGAATCACCCCCACCTACGAGCAGTACTTC	once	TRBJ2-7	-	TRBV5-5
CASSQEDGQETQYF	TGTGCCAGCAGCCAAGAAGACGGACAAGAGACCCAGTACTTC	-	TRBJ2-5	-	TRBV4-2
CASRLQGSNQPQHF	TGTGCCAGCAGATTACAGGGTAGCAATCAGCCCCAGCATTTT	-	TRBJ1-5	-	TRBV28
CASSLGRTEFTDTQYF	TGTGCCAGCAGCTTGGGCCGGACAGAATTCACAGATACGCAGTATTTT	-	TRBJ2-3	-	TRBV7-9
CASSLIDNQPQHF	TGTGCCAGCAGTTTAATTGACAATCAGCCCCAGCATTTT	-	TRBJ1-5	-	TRBV27
CASSPLGNQPQHF	TGCGCCAGCAGCCCCTTAGGAAATCAGCCCCAGCATTTT	few	TRBJ1-5	-	TRBV5-1
CASSLALQGGTEAFF	TGTGCCAGCAGCTTAGCCCTACAGGGGGGCACTGAAGCTTTCTTT	-	TRBJ1-1	TRBD1	TRBV7-6
CASSDYPYIEQFF	TGTGCCAGCAGCGATTATCCATACATTGAGCAGTTCTTC	-	TRBJ2-1	-	TRBV7-2
CASSLIVWDEQYF	TGTGCCAGCAGCTTAATTGTGTGGGACGAGCAGTACTTC	-	TRBJ2-7	-	TRBV7-9
CASSSGLAGGRWDNEQFF	TGTGCCAGCAGTTCCGGACTAGCGGGAGGCCGATGGGATAATGAGCAGTTCTTC	-	TRBJ2-1	TRBD2	TRBV28
CASSLSAGAYEQYF	TGCGCCAGCAGCTTGAGTGCGGGGGCCTACGAGCAGTACTTC	-	TRBJ2-7	TRBD2	TRBV5-1
CASRHTEGANEQFF	TGTGCCAGCAGGCACACCGAGGGGGCCAATGAGCAGTTCTTC	-	TRBJ2-1	TRBD1	TRBV6-5
CASSFLTSGPKSGELFF	TGTGCCAGCAGTTTCTTGACTAGCGGGCCTAAGAGCGGGGAGCTGTTTTTT	-	TRBJ2-2	TRBD2	TRBV27
CASSSQGSYNEQFF	TGTGCCAGCAGCTCTCAGGGATCGTACAATGAGCAGTTCTTC	-	TRBJ2-1	-	TRBV7-9
CASSQQPLGQGAYGYTF	TGTGCCAGCAGCCAACAACCGCTCGGACAGGGGGCGTATGGCTACACCTTC	-	TRBJ1-2	TRBD1	TRBV4-2
CASSQFRLDRGTYEQYF	TGCGCCAGCAGTCAATTTCGACTGGACAGGGGTACCTACGAGCAGTACTTC	-	TRBJ2-7	TRBD1	TRBV23-1
CSVVPSSYEQYF	TGCAGCGTTGTTCCGAGCTCCTACGAGCAGTACTTC	-	TRBJ2-7	-	TRBV29-1
CASSQELAVYWTGELFF	TGCGCCAGCAGCCAAGAACTAGCAGTTTATTGGACCGGGGAGCTGTTTTTT	-	TRBJ2-2	-	TRBV4-1
CASSPKFKGSQETQYF	TGTGCCAGCTCACCCAAATTTAAGGGGAGCCAAGAGACCCAGTACTTC	-	TRBJ2-5	-	TRBV18
CASSLGVDWGGTQYF	TGTGCCAGCAGCTTAGGAGTTGATTGGGGTGGGACCCAGTACTTC	-	TRBJ2-5	-	TRBV7-9
CASSLGVRGSLGEQYF	TGTGCCAGCAGCTTAGGGGTACGGGGTTCCCTTGGTGAGCAGTACTTC	-	TRBJ2-7	-	TRBV13
CAISDPGQGANTGELFF	TGTGCCATCAGTGACCCGGGACAGGGGGCGAACACCGGGGAGCTGTTTTTT	-	TRBJ2-2	TRBD1	TRBV10-3
CASSERAIYEQYF	TGTGCCAGCAGTGAAAGGGCGATATACGAGCAGTACTTC	-	TRBJ2-7	-	TRBV6-1
CASSLKGRGLSHTQYF	TGTGCCAGCAGCTTGAAGGGTCGGGGCCTAAGCCATACGCAGTATTTT	-	TRBJ2-3	-	TRBV5-6